This entry features one T cell receptor beta chain sequence. This CDR3 is 13 amino acids long. V was cut by 2 bases and J by 2 bases, with 6 bases left in between. The germline V gene has CDR1 MNHEY and CDR2 SVGAGI. Authors' analysis steps: Nucleated cell counts were estimated from reference gene primer amplification. Sequencing used immunoSEQ multiplex PCR; TCRdb keeps in-frame clones, though not all of them. V and J calls and clone size are copied from that table; D and trimming were computed from the DNA. This sample has approximately 200,000 clones, with approximately 84% found just once. The sample is drawn from a study of blood T cell repertoires in COVID-19. At the level of the study: The study drew acute and convalescent COVID-19 samples from the United States, Italy and Spain. In each case, the material was cDNA or gDNA derived from T cells, B-cell-depleted T cells, or PBMCs.

This chain connects TRBV6-5 to TRBJ1-1; D remains ambiguous. The sequence derives from a man in his fifties who had recovered from COVID-19. Material for sequencing was peripheral blood. The CDR3 coding sequence is TGTGCCAGCAGTTACGAGTATAACACTGAAGCTTTCTTT. This codes for CASSYEYNTEAFF.